Sequencing of this T cell receptor beta chain was carried out in a study of cytomegalovirus exposure and HLA in healthy donors. About the study: Approximately 81% of a few hundred genotyped donors fell in the Caucasian-associated ancestry cluster. Study results and caveats: Excluded: some indistinguishable V segments such as TRBV6-2 and TRBV6-3. In a later analysis, donors in an Asian-associated ancestry cluster reportedly had fewer N-insertions in productive TCRs than the cohort mean.

Germline V gene sequence: CDR1 MDHEN, CDR2 SYDVKM. The V gene end was trimmed by 3 bases and the J gene end by 0 bases; junction bases not matched to a gene: 5. This CDR3 spans 17 amino acids. This clone was observed once. As yet, its antigen is unknown. PCR was performed using 60 Vbeta and 13 Jbeta primers. Assay used: immunoSEQ multiplex PCR; TCRdb lists only in-frame clones, some missing. Of fewer than 100,000 clones listed, around 80% were seen once; the top ten hold around 2.6%. The sequencing input was PBMCs. The sequence was collected from a male donor in good health and CMV-seropositive. V and J are TRBV28 and TRBJ2-6; 7 nucleotides agree with TRBD1. The CDR3 DNA is TGTGCCAGCAGTTTTGGGACAGTGAGCTCTGGGGCCAACGTCCTGACTTTC. This sequence encodes CASSFGTVSSGANVLTF.